This passage covers 18 T cell receptor beta chains from one sample sequenced in a study of shared clonotypes between healthy human individuals (dated by TCRdb to the early 2020s). Library preparation was by the immunoSEQ multiplex PCR assay. The table was pulled from immuneACCESS by TCRdb, which kept in-frame rearrangements only. Such tables lose some clones; where checked, under half of the loss comes from unresolved V genes, and the rest has no known cause. This sample comprises a few million clones, approximately 94% of them detected only once. Around 0.14% of the sample rests with the top ten. Sequenced input: naive CD4+ T cells sorted from blood. The sample's cell subset or site label, in plain terms: CD45RA+ positively selected. Every receptor here comes from a man aged 18 to 30 in good health.

The CDR3 here is CASIGILRTEAFF. The CDR3 DNA follows: TGTGCCAGCATAGGGATTCTTCGCACTGAAGCTTTCTTT. The V and J genes are TRBV2 and TRBJ1-1; D is uncertain. Germline V CDR1 and CDR2: SNHLY, FYNNEI. V was clipped by 7 bases and J by 4 bases, with 13 bases between them. There are 13 residues in the CDR3. Supplemented by reference TRBV2 and TRBJ1-1, the full variable domain reads EPEVTQTPSHQVTQMGQEVILRCVPISNHLYFYWYRQILGQKVEFLVSFYNNEISEKSEIFDDQFSVERPDGSNFTLKIRSTKLEDSAMYFCASIGILRTEAFFGQGTRLTVV.

The gene calls are TRBV7-3 and TRBJ2-7; TRBD1 is a possible D gene (6 bases). The germline CDR1 and CDR2 sequences are SGHTA and FQGTGA. The V gene lost 3 bases and the J gene lost 9 bases, with 15 bases spanning the gap. The CDR3 runs to 13 residues. Here the CDR3 DNA reads TGTGCCAGCAGCTTGGACAGATCAGCCTCGCAGTACTTC. As protein: CASSLDRSASQYF.

In its sample, this clone was seen once. This sample includes further DNA sequences coding for the same CDR3. The chain combines TRBV11-2 with TRBJ1-1, with D hard to call. The length of the CDR3 is 14 residues. The V gene's germline CDR1 is SGHAT and CDR2 FQNNGV. The V end lost 1 base, the J end lost 1 base, and 7 bases lay between the germline ends. CDR3 protein: CASSLGGGNTEAFF. The CDR3 DNA follows: TGTGCCAGCAGCTTAGGGGGTGGGAACACTGAAGCTTTCTTT.

This CDR3 is CASSQKARDPVSGNTIYF. The CDR3 DNA follows: TGCGCCAGCAGTCAAAAGGCCCGGGACCCTGTCTCTGGAAACACCATATATTTT. The rearrangement joins TRBV23-1 to TRBJ1-3, with D tentatively TRBD1 (5 bases). TRBV23-1 is classed as an ORF, of uncertain function. With 2 bases removed from V and 0 bases from J, the gap between germline ends came to 17 bases. The CDR3 spans 18 residues.

This chain joins TRBV21-1 and TRBJ2-1; TRBD2 is the table's D call and was not checked against the DNA. TRBV21-1 is listed as a pseudogene. The CDR3 contains 15 residues. The CDR3 sequence is CASSKVPKGGNEQFF. The CDR3 DNA is TGTGCCAGCAGCAAAGTTCCCAAGGGGGGGAATGAGCAGTTCTTC.

The gene calls are TRBV6-1 and TRBJ2-5, with 8 bases that match TRBD2. The CDR3 length is 14 residues. With 2 bases clipped from V and 2 bases from J, the junction kept 1 base outside the gene matches. Germline V gives CDR1 MNHNS, CDR2 SASEGT. DNA of the CDR3: TGTGCCAGCAGTGAACTAGCGGGTCAAGAGACCCAGTACTTC. Residues: CASSELAGQETQYF.

This chain joins TRBV4-3 and TRBJ2-2; weak D call: TRBD1 (5 bases). CDR3 size: 16 residues. Per the germline V gene, CDR1 is LGHNA and CDR2 is YSLEER. Trimming took off 0 bases at V and 4 bases at J, with 12 bases between the two ends. The CDR3 DNA reads as TGCGCCAGCAGCCAAGATAATGGACACCCCACCGGGGAGCTGTTTTTT. This gives the protein CASSQDNGHPTGELFF.

The gene calls are TRBV5-5 and TRBJ1-2; 9 bases agree with TRBD1. This CDR3 is built from 14 residues. Germline V gives CDR1 SGHKS, CDR2 YYEKEE (reference sequence). V lost 2 bases to trimming and J lost 4 bases; unmatched junction nucleotides: 3. This chain's CDR3 is CASSFGQGTYGYTF. The CDR3 DNA follows: TGTGCCAGCAGCTTCGGACAGGGGACCTATGGCTACACCTTC.

The chain is built from TRBV5-1 and TRBJ1-1; tentative D call: TRBD1 (6 bases). Germline CDR1 and CDR2: SGHRS and YFSETQ. Trimming cost V 9 bases and J 0 bases, with 12 bases left between them. The CDR3 totals 13 residues. This CDR3 is CATNTGMNTEAFF. In DNA form, the CDR3 reads TGCGCCACCAACACAGGGATGAACACTGAAGCTTTCTTT. The complete variable domain, with remaining parts taken from reference TRBV5-1 and TRBJ1-1, reads KAGVTQTPRYLIKTRGQQVTLSCSPISGHRSVSWYQQTPGQGLQFLFEYFSETQRNKGNFPGRFSGRQFSNSRSEMNVSTLELGDSALYLCATNTGMNTEAFFGQGTRLTVV.

The chain carries TRBV29-1 and TRBJ2-7, with TRBD1 identical over 8 bases. The germline CDR1 and CDR2 sequences are SQVTM and ANQGSEA. This CDR3 spans 14 amino acids. The J segment lost 2 bases and the V segment lost 6 bases, leaving 9 bases of the junction unmatched. The CDR3 sequence is CSVRDRPSTYEQYF. DNA of the CDR3: TGCAGCGTCCGGGACAGGCCGTCGACCTACGAGCAGTACTTC.

About this clone: Other DNA sequences in this sample translate to the same CDR3. The J gene is TRBJ2-5, the V gene TRBV29-1, with 10 nucleotides matching TRBD1. The J segment lost 2 bases and the V segment lost 7 bases, leaving 1 base of the junction unmatched. Per the germline V gene, CDR1 is SQVTM and CDR2 is ANQGSEA. This CDR3 comprises 12 residues. CDR3 residues: CSAGQGQETQYF. The DNA of the CDR3 is TGCAGCGCGGGACAGGGGCAAGAGACCCAGTACTTC.

The chain employs TRBV6-1 and TRBJ2-3, with D possibly being TRBD1 (6 bases). Per germline, CDR1 MNHNS and CDR2 SASEGT. The CDR3 has 14 amino acids. Trimming left V 6 bases short and J 4 bases short, with 14 bases between. The CDR3 sequence is CASRAYRAADTQYF. The CDR3 coding sequence is TGTGCCAGCAGGGCGTACAGGGCTGCAGATACGCAGTATTTT.

The rearrangement links TRBV7-2 to TRBJ1-2; D gene uncertain. This CDR3 has 12 amino acids. Germline V gene sequence: CDR1 SGHTA, CDR2 FQGNSA. Trimming shortened V by 5 bases and J by 5 bases, and 9 bases separated the two germline ends. The CDR3: CASSTTDYGYTF. DNA for the CDR3: TGTGCCAGCAGCACGACCGATTATGGCTACACCTTC.

V and J are TRBV11-2 and TRBJ2-7; no reliable D call. Germline CDR1 is SGHAT and CDR2 is FQNNGV. The germline V and J ends were trimmed by 1 base and 9 bases, with 19 bases remaining between them. CDR3 length: 15 residues. DNA for the CDR3: TGTGCCAGCAGCTTAGGCTCCACAGATGCCGCCGCGCAGTACTTC. This encodes CASSLGSTDAAAQYF. Looking up the rest from reference TRBV11-2 and TRBJ2-7 gives the full variable domain: EAGVAQSPRYKIIEKRQSVAFWCNPISGHATLYWYQQILGQGPKLLIQFQNNGVVDDSQLPKDRFSAERLKGVDSTLKIQPAKLEDSAVYLCASSLGSTDAAAQYFGPGTRLTVT.

J is TRBJ2-1 and V is TRBV7-9, with D perhaps matching TRBD2 (5 bases). Germline assignment: CDR1 SEHNR and CDR2 FQNEAQ (reference sequence). V shed 5 bases and J shed 0 bases, with 14 bases lying between them. The CDR3 extends over 16 amino acids. The CDR3 reads CASSPGGLGSYNEQFF. The CDR3 DNA follows: TGTGCCAGCAGCCCGGGCGGGCTAGGCTCCTACAATGAGCAGTTCTTC.

The gene calls are TRBV7-9 and TRBJ1-2; D is unresolved. Germline loops: CDR1 SEHNR, CDR2 FQNEAQ (reference sequence). The CDR3 runs 14 residues. Trimming cost V 1 base and J 5 bases, with 11 bases left between them. The CDR3 DNA sequence: TGTGCCAGCAGCTTAGGTCTCAATACGTATGGCTACACCTTC. Its translation is CASSLGLNTYGYTF. The variable domain in full, with the rest retrieved from reference TRBV7-9 and TRBJ1-2, is DTGVSQNPRHKITKRGQNVTFRCDPISEHNRLYWYRQTLGQGPEFLTYFQNEAQLEKSRLLSDRFSAERPKGSFSTLEIQRTEQGDSAMYLCASSLGLNTYGYTFGSGTRLTVV.

The chain uses TRBV7-9 and TRBJ2-1, with D perhaps given as TRBD1 or TRBD2 (6 bases each). The V end was cut by 3 bases, the J end by 1 base, with 13 bases between. Germline V gives CDR1 SEHNR, CDR2 FQNEAQ (reference sequence). CDR3 size: 16 residues. The CDR3 reads CASSFQGGTSYNEQFF. CDR3 DNA sequence: TGTGCCAGCAGCTTCCAAGGGGGGACTTCCTACAATGAGCAGTTCTTC. The full variable domain, its missing parts supplied by reference TRBV7-9 and TRBJ2-1, is DTGVSQNPRHKITKRGQNVTFRCDPISEHNRLYWYRQTLGQGPEFLTYFQNEAQLEKSRLLSDRFSAERPKGSFSTLEIQRTEQGDSAMYLCASSFQGGTSYNEQFFGPGTRLTVL.

This sequence joins TRBV7-2 and TRBJ2-7; tentative D call: TRBD1 (6 bases). CDR3 length: 13 amino acids. V was trimmed by 5 bases and J by 6 bases, leaving 14 bases between them. CDR1 is SGHTA and CDR2 is FQGNSA in the germline V gene. CDR3 sequence (DNA): TGTGCCAGCAGCGCAGAACAGGGTTTCGAGCAGTACTTC. It specifies CASSAEQGFEQYF.